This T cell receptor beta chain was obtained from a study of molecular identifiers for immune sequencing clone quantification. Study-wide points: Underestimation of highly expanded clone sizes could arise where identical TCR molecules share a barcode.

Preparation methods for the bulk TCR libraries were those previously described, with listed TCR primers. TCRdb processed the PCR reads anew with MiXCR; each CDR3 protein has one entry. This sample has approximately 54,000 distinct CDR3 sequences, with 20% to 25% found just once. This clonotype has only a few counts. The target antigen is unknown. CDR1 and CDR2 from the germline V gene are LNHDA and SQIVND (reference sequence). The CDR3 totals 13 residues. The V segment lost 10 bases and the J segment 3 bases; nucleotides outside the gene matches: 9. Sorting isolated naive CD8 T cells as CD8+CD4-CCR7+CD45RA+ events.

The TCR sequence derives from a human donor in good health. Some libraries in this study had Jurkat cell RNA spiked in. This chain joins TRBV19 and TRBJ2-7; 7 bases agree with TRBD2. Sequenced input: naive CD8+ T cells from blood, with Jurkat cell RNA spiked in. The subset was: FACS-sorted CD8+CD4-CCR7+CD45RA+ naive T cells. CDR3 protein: CATTGTTNYEQYF. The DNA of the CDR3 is TGTGCCACAACCGGGACTACCAACTACGAGCAGTACTTC.